This T cell receptor (beta chain) was captured in a study of cytomegalovirus exposure and HLA in healthy donors. Across the whole study: Earlier results showed approximately 120 million unique TCR beta sequences derived from around 170 million T cells.

The CDR3 totals 14 residues. CDR1 GTSNPN and CDR2 SVGIG come from the germline V gene (reference sequence). The V and J ends lost 0 bases and 6 bases respectively, with 15 bases between them. The primer mix had 60 Vbeta and 13 Jbeta primers. Sequencing used immunoSEQ multiplex PCR; TCRdb keeps in-frame clones, though not all of them. Of about 150,000 clones detected, roughly 80% appear once; the ten largest clones hold roughly 2.3%. Turning to this clone: Its specificity is unknown.

Study observations and caveats: Most of the CMV-associated TCR beta chains (in a later analysis) appeared to be HLA-restricted. Most observed TCR sequences were rare, whereas some public TCRs were detected in many donors. In a later analysis, V- and J-gene trimming of beta chains associated with a DCLRE1C missense variant, replicated independently.

The clonotype was recovered from a male donor in good health and CMV-seronegative. The chain combines TRBV30 with TRBJ2-7, with D unclear. Sequencing was carried out using PBMCs. CDR3 protein: CAWSVIRGQPEQYF. In DNA form, the CDR3 reads TGTGCCTGGAGTGTTATCAGAGGTCAACCCGAGCAGTACTTC.